A single sample is the source of the 31 T cell receptor beta chains below, sequenced in a study of response to subunit inactivated influenza vaccine. Each CDR3 protein gets one entry after TCRdb re-called the RT-PCR reads with MiXCR. The table records about 800,000 distinct CDR3 sequences, approximately 21% of them present only once. The sample was PBMCs from blood, taken roughly 5 days after vaccination. The receptors originated from a man aged 45-60 years who received an inactivated influenza vaccine.

This clonotype was counted only a few times. The chain is built from TRBV21-1 and TRBJ2-7; the D call in the table, TRBD1, was not verified against the DNA. TRBV21-1 is a pseudogene segment. The CDR3 totals 16 residues. CDR3 sequence reads: CASSKVTGVGPYEQYF. CDR3 nucleotides: TGTGCCAGCAGCAAAGTGACAGGGGTCGGTCCCTACGAGCAGTACTTC.

The chain uses TRBV7-2 and TRBJ2-7, with D possibly TRBD1 on 5 matching bases. Per germline, CDR1 SGHTA and CDR2 FQGNSA. The CDR3 loop spans 14 amino acids. V lost 3 bases, J lost 3 bases, and 12 bases lay in between. The CDR3 sequence: CASSLSQGLYEQYF. The CDR3 nucleotides are TGTGCCAGCAGCTTGAGTCAGGGTCTCTACGAGCAGTACTTC.

V usage is TRBV9 and J usage is TRBJ2-2; D might be TRBD1 or TRBD2, each matching 6 bases. Looked up from germline, CDR1 is SGDLS and CDR2 is YYNGEE. The CDR3 has 15 amino acids. V was pared by 0 bases and J by 6 bases, with 12 bases between. This chain's CDR3 is CASSVAPGAPGELFF. DNA of the CDR3: TGTGCCAGCAGCGTAGCACCGGGGGCCCCCGGGGAGCTGTTTTTT.

This chain connects TRBV20-1 to TRBJ2-5; D is possibly TRBD2 (6 bases). Germline-derived CDR1 and CDR2 are DFQATT and SNEGSKA (reference sequence). V dropped 6 bases and J dropped 5 bases, with 16 bases sitting between them. The CDR3 extends over 13 amino acids. The CDR3: CSATPLARETQYF. CDR3 DNA: TGCAGTGCGACCCCACTAGCCCGGGAGACCCAGTACTTC.

This clonotype was detected only a few times. In DNA form, the CDR3 reads TGCGCCAGCAGCCAAGAACCGGGTCCAGAAAAGCAGTTCTTC. Its protein is CASSQEPGPEKQFF. This sequence joins TRBV4-3 and TRBJ2-1; D gene uncertain. With 0 bases removed from V and 11 bases from J, the gap between germline ends came to 14 bases. Germline V lookup: CDR1 LGHNA, CDR2 YSLEER. CDR3 length equals 14 residues.

This chain uses TRBV10-3 with TRBJ2-7; 8 bases match TRBD1. V was pared by 5 bases and J by 4 bases, with 7 bases of the junction left unmatched. Germline V gene lookup returns CDR1 ENHRY and CDR2 SYGVKD. The CDR3 totals 14 residues. The DNA for the CDR3 is TGTGCCATCAGTTCCGTGCAGGGGGCATACGAGCAGTACTTC. It is translated as CAISSVQGAYEQYF.

This clonotype has more than one count but fewer than ten. The gene calls are TRBV6-4 and TRBJ2-7; TRBD1 matches at 7 bases. CDR3 length equals 15 residues. V shed 8 bases, J shed 3 bases, and the junction held 13 bases outside the gene matches. Germline V lookup: CDR1 MRHNA, CDR2 SNTAGT. The CDR3 nucleotides read TGTGCCAGCGCAGAAGAGGGGGCTCTCCACTACGAGCAGTACTTC. Amino acid sequence: CASAEEGALHYEQYF.

This clonotype came up a few times. The chain is built from TRBV7-9 and TRBJ2-5; D perhaps matches TRBD2 (7 bases). Germline V gives CDR1 SEHNR, CDR2 FQNEAQ (reference sequence). The CDR3 sequence is 13 residues long. Trimming stripped 5 bases from V and 4 bases from J, with 11 bases between. The CDR3 reads CASSAAGAETQYF. The CDR3 DNA follows: TGTGCCAGCAGCGCCGCGGGGGCAGAGACCCAGTACTTC.

This clonotype occurred a few times. The chain is built from TRBV7-2 and TRBJ2-2; 11 bases align to TRBD1. Germline V CDR1 and CDR2: SGHTA, FQGNSA. This CDR3 comprises 16 residues. With V trimmed by 5 bases and J by 4 bases, 6 bases remained unmatched. The CDR3 sequence is CASSQWTGGPTGELFF. For the CDR3, the DNA is TGTGCCAGCAGCCAGTGGACAGGGGGCCCCACCGGGGAGCTGTTTTTT.

The table lists this clonotype with a few counts. V gene TRBV12-3 or TRBV12-4 combines with J gene TRBJ2-7; possible D gene TRBD2, 6 bases. The CDR3 length is 15 residues. Trimming pared 5 bases from V and 5 bases from J, leaving 19 bases between. The CDR3 sequence is CASSAGSELHHEQYF. The CDR3 coding sequence is TGTGCCAGCAGTGCGGGGTCAGAGCTCCACCACGAGCAGTACTTC.

The V call is TRBV20-1, the J call TRBJ2-7, with 7 nucleotides matching TRBD1. Germline values: CDR1 DFQATT, CDR2 SNEGSKA (reference sequence). The trim removed 6 bases at V and 3 bases at J, leaving 11 bases unmatched. The CDR3 is 14 amino acids. The CDR3 nucleotides are TGCAGTGCGACGTACAGGGGTACGATCTACGAGCAGTACTTC. This translates into CSATYRGTIYEQYF.

This clonotype turned up a few times. The gene calls are TRBV20-1 and TRBJ2-3; a possible D gene is TRBD2 (6 bases). CDR1 is DFQATT, CDR2 SNEGSKA, per germline (reference sequence). The CDR3 is 14 amino acids. V dropped 1 base and J dropped 2 bases, with 10 bases sitting between them. CDR3 bases: TGCAGTGCTAGAGGGCGGGACCCCACAGATACGCAGTATTTT. The encoded protein is CSARGRDPTDTQYF.

This clonotype was counted many times. The rearrangement uses TRBV27 and TRBJ2-3; D not resolved. Trimming took off 0 bases at V and 4 bases at J, with 5 bases between the two ends. CDR3 length equals 13 residues. Germline CDR1 and CDR2: MNHEY and SMNVEV (reference sequence). DNA of the CDR3: TGTGCCAGCAGTTTATCGTTCGCAGATACGCAGTATTTT. Protein sequence: CASSLSFADTQYF.

The chain combines TRBV5-6 with TRBJ1-4; 8 bases match TRBD1. V lost 4 bases to trimming and J lost 5 bases; unmatched junction nucleotides: 4. CDR3 length: 14 amino acids. CDR1 and CDR2 from the germline V gene are SGHDT and YYEEEE. The CDR3 sequence is CASSTTGANEKLFF. In DNA form, the CDR3 reads TGTGCCAGCAGCACGACAGGGGCGAATGAAAAACTGTTTTTT.

The V and J genes are TRBV4-3 and TRBJ1-4; D uncertain. Looked up from germline, CDR1 is LGHNA and CDR2 is YSLEER. The V end was cut by 0 bases, the J end by 6 bases, with 2 bases between. The CDR3 contains 12 residues. CDR3 residues: CASSQDDEKLFF. The CDR3 region has the DNA TGCGCCAGCAGCCAAGACGATGAAAAACTGTTTTTT.

The gene calls are TRBV12-3 or TRBV12-4 and TRBJ2-1, with TRBD2 identical over 8 bases. There are 14 residues in the CDR3. The V segment lost 5 bases and the J segment 6 bases; nucleotides outside the gene matches: 6. The CDR3 nucleotides read TGTGCCAGCAGTCCCCGGGGGGGGAGCAATGAGCAGTTCTTC. Translated, it gives CASSPRGGSNEQFF.

This clonotype was found a few times. The gene calls are TRBV6-1 and TRBJ2-7, with 8 positions matching TRBD2. After removal of 6 bases from V and 1 base from J, the junction contained 8 bases not matched to a gene. Germline-derived CDR1 and CDR2 are MNHNS and SASEGT. The CDR3 sequence is 15 residues long. CDR3 coding DNA: TGTGCCAGCAGAGAAACTAGCGGACCATCCTACGAGCAGTACTTC. Residues: CASRETSGPSYEQYF.

This clonotype was counted only a few times. The rearrangement links TRBV20-1 to TRBJ1-1, with D hard to call. Between the trimmed V and J ends, which lost 3 bases and 1 base, there was a span of 6 bases. Germline CDR1 reads DFQATT; CDR2 reads SNEGSKA (reference sequence). There are 12 residues in the CDR3. In DNA form, the CDR3 reads TGCAGTGCTAGCGAGGGGAACACTGAAGCTTTCTTT. It yields the protein CSASEGNTEAFF.

The J gene is TRBJ2-3, the V gene TRBV4-2, with TRBD2 matching over 13 bases. This CDR3 is built from 16 residues. Germline V gene sequence: CDR1 LGHNA, CDR2 YNFKEQ. The ends lost 2 bases at V and 5 bases at J; junction bases unmatched: 4. CDR3 bases: TGTGCCAGCAGCCAACGACTAGCGGGAGGTGGAGATACGCAGTATTTT. This gives the protein CASSQRLAGGGDTQYF.

The chain uses TRBV24-1 and TRBJ2-3; D is perhaps TRBD2 (5 bases). This CDR3 is built from 13 residues. The germline CDR1 and CDR2 sequences are KGHDR and SFDVKD. V was cut by 7 bases and J by 4 bases, with 11 bases left in between. CDR3 region: CATSPPEADTQYF. CDR3 nucleotide sequence: TGTGCCACCAGCCCCCCGGAGGCAGATACGCAGTATTTT.

This sequence joins TRBV6-5 and TRBJ1-1; 7 positions match TRBD1. CDR1 is MNHEY and CDR2 is SVGAGI in the germline V gene. Trimming removed 4 bases from V and 5 bases from J; junction bases left unmatched: 7. The CDR3 is made up of 14 amino acids. CDR3 coding DNA: TGTGCCAGCAGTTCGGAGGGGGCTTGGACTGAAGCTTTCTTT. It specifies CASSSEGAWTEAFF.

The chain is built from TRBV24-1 and TRBJ1-5; D uncertain. V lost 3 bases and J lost 4, with 9 bases in between. The CDR3 contains 14 residues. The V gene's germline CDR1 is KGHDR and CDR2 SFDVKD. The CDR3 here is CATSDDGRNQPQHF. The DNA for the CDR3 is TGTGCCACCAGTGATGACGGTCGAAATCAGCCCCAGCATTTT.

This clonotype was recorded a few times. The junction departs from the called germline gene at one end, perhaps through a read error. The gene calls are TRBV29-1 and TRBJ2-7; D possibly uses TRBD1 or TRBD2 (5 bases each). The CDR3 loop spans 11 amino acids. CDR1 is SQVTM and CDR2 is ANQGSEA in the germline V gene. The CDR3 DNA reads as TGCAGCGTTCAAGAGGGGAGCGAGCAGTACTTC. Translation: CSVQEGSEQYF.

In its sample, this clonotype was seen many times. The V call is TRBV7-2, the J call TRBJ2-4, with TRBD2 as a possible D gene (7 bases). The V end lost 3 bases, the J end lost 8 bases, and 11 bases lay between the germline ends. Germline V gene sequence: CDR1 SGHTA, CDR2 FQGNSA. The CDR3 extends over 13 amino acids. The CDR3 DNA reads as TGTGCCAGCAGCTTCCTAGGGGGGGACATTCAGTACTTC. Its translation is CASSFLGGDIQYF.

This clonotype has more than one count but fewer than ten. This chain connects TRBV13 to TRBJ2-7; D is possibly TRBD1 (6 bases). There are 14 residues in the CDR3. With 3 bases removed from V and 4 bases from J, the gap between germline ends came to 13 bases. Germline V lookup: CDR1 PRHDT, CDR2 FYEKMQ (reference sequence). DNA for the CDR3: TGTGCCAGCAGCTTCTCCGGGACACGTTACGAGCAGTACTTC. Translation: CASSFSGTRYEQYF.

The rearrangement uses TRBV7-2 and TRBJ2-1, with 13 nucleotides matching TRBD2. The length of the CDR3 is 16 residues. Germline CDR1 and CDR2: SGHTA and FQGNSA. J lost 5 bases, V lost 3 bases, and 4 bases had no gene match. The CDR3 DNA reads TGTGCCAGCAGCTTCCAAGGACTAGCGGGGGACAATGAGCAGTTCTTC. Translated: CASSFQGLAGDNEQFF.

This clonotype was counted at least ten times. The J gene is TRBJ2-7, the V gene TRBV12-3 or TRBV12-4; possibly TRBD2 for D (5 bases). V lost 6 bases and J 3 bases, leaving 12 bases between the germline ends. The length of the CDR3 is 13 residues. DNA for the CDR3: TGTGCCAGCAGCCCCCTAGCTAGCTACGAGCAGTACTTC. This gives the protein CASSPLASYEQYF.

The chain combines TRBV2 with TRBJ2-3, with a weak D call TRBD2 (6 bases). Germline-derived CDR1 and CDR2 are SNHLY and FYNNEI. Deletions cut 4 bases from V and 3 bases from J, with 11 bases between. The CDR3 extends over 14 amino acids. The CDR3 here is CASSVLATTDTQYF. CDR3 bases: TGTGCCAGCAGTGTTCTAGCGACGACAGATACGCAGTATTTT. Filled out from reference TRBV2 and TRBJ2-3, the complete variable domain reads EPEVTQTPSHQVTQMGQEVILRCVPISNHLYFYWYRQILGQKVEFLVSFYNNEISEKSEIFDDQFSVERPDGSNFTLKIRSTKLEDSAMYFCASSVLATTDTQYFGPGTRLTVL.

This clonotype showed up many times. This chain links TRBV12-3 or TRBV12-4 with TRBJ1-5, with no clear D. The CDR3 is made up of 13 amino acids. V was shortened by 5 bases and J by 4 bases, with 9 bases between the two germline ends. CDR3 coding DNA: TGTGCCAGCAGTGCAGGATTGAATCAGCCCCAGCATTTT. Its protein product is CASSAGLNQPQHF.

This clonotype has just a few counts. This rearrangement joins TRBV5-4 to TRBJ2-3; D possibly corresponds to TRBD2 (5 bases). Trimming left V 2 bases short and J 5 bases short, with 12 bases between. Germline CDR1 SGHNT, CDR2 YYREEE (reference sequence). The length of the CDR3 is 14 residues. The CDR3 spells CASSLRREGDTQYF. In nucleotides, the CDR3 is TGTGCCAGCAGCTTAAGGCGTGAGGGAGATACGCAGTATTTT.

This clonotype was recorded a few times. The chain recombines TRBV29-1 with TRBJ2-2; 11 positions match TRBD2. This CDR3 is built from 14 residues. V was pared by 6 bases and J by 4 bases, with 4 bases of the junction left unmatched. The germline CDR1 and CDR2 sequences are SQVTM and ANQGSEA. The CDR3 loop is CSVGGTSGTGELFF. The CDR3 coding sequence is TGCAGCGTGGGCGGGACTAGCGGCACCGGGGAGCTGTTTTTT.